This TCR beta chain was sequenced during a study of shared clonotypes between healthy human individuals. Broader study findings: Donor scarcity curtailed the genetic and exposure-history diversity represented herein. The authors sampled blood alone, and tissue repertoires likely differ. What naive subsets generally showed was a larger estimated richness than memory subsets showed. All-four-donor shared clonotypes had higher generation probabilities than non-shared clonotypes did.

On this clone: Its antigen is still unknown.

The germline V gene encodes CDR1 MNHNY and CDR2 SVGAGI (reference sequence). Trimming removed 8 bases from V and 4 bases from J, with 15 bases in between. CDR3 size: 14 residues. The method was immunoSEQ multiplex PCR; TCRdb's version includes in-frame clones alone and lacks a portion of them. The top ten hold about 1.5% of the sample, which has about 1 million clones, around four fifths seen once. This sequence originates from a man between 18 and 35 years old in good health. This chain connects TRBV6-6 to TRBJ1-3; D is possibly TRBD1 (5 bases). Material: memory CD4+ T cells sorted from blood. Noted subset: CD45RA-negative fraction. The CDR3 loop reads CASGGTGIGNTIYF. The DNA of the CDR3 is TGTGCCAGCGGAGGAACAGGCATAGGAAACACCATATATTTT.